This TCR beta chain came from a study of T-cell reconstitution after alpha-beta-depleted transplantation in children. Unique molecular identifiers were incorporated when the TCRbeta library was constructed. A single record per CDR3 protein comes from TCRdb applying MiXCR to the PCR reads. This sample has 350,000 to 450,000 distinct CDR3 sequences, with roughly 15% found just once. Per the germline V gene, CDR1 is WSHSY and CDR2 is SAAADI. This CDR3 is built from 16 residues. V lost 5 bases and J lost 9; bases outside the gene matches: 13. The chain is built from TRBV10-2 and TRBJ2-1; TRBD1 matches 10 bases. This clonotype was obtained from a human donor who donated a stem cell graft to a child with Fanconi anemia. The input for sequencing was PBMCs, taken from the stem cell graft. The CDR3 nucleotides read TGCGCCAGCAGTTTTTCGGGACAGGGGTCCGCTGGTGAGCAGTTCTTC. It translates to CASSFSGQGSAGEQFF.